These 17 T cell receptor beta chains originate from one sample sequenced in a study of PD-1 and CTLA-4 blockade in melanoma. Clones were read by immunoSEQ multiplex PCR, and TCRdb kept only the in-frame ones, dropping some. In the table there are some 21,000 clones, about 91% of which are singletons. Here the sequenced sample was CD8+ T cells from peripheral blood, taken before anti-PD-1 treatment. These receptors were collected from a human donor with melanoma.

The CDR3 here is CALEKTPEIQTQYF. The CDR3 nucleotides read TGTGCCTTGGAGAAGACCCCCGAGATCCAGACCCAGTACTTC. The chain employs TRBV30 and TRBJ2-5; D call uncertain. V lost 7 bases to trimming and J lost 6 bases, with 21 bases between them. CDR1 and CDR2 from the germline V gene are GTSNPN and SVGIG (reference sequence). The CDR3 consists of 14 residues.

The rearrangement joins TRBV6-2 or TRBV6-3 to TRBJ2-3; TRBD2 is a possible D gene (5 bases). The CDR3 spans 13 residues. V was cut by 4 bases and J by 7 bases, with 12 bases left in between. Germline V gene lookup returns CDR1 MNHEY and CDR2 SVGEGT. In nucleotides, the CDR3 is TGTGCCAGCAGTTTGCCGTCGGGGTATACGCAGTATTTT. The encoded protein is CASSLPSGYTQYF.

The V gene is TRBV4-3, the J gene TRBJ2-1; 8 bases map to TRBD2. The CDR3 covers 18 residues. CDR1 and CDR2 (germline): LGHNA, YSLEER. V shed 0 bases and J 9 bases; nucleotides not matched to a gene: 16. The CDR3 coding sequence is TGCGCCAGCAGCCAAGATCTTTATAGCGGGGTTGGGGGAGGTGAGCAGTTCTTC. Translating it yields CASSQDLYSGVGGGEQFF.

This rearrangement joins TRBV7-9 to TRBJ2-1; D perhaps matches TRBD1 (6 bases). V lost 2 bases to trimming and J lost 5 bases, with 10 bases between them. The V gene's germline CDR1 is SEHNR and CDR2 FQNEAQ (reference sequence). The CDR3 sequence is 14 residues long. CDR3 DNA sequence: TGTGCCAGCAGCTTACTAGGACAGCACAATGAGCAGTTCTTC. Its translation is CASSLLGQHNEQFF.

V and J are TRBV28 and TRBJ1-1; TRBD1 aligns across 7 bases. The CDR3 runs 14 residues. Trimming cost V 4 bases and J 1 base; bases outside gene matches: 3. CDR1 is MDHEN and CDR2 is SYDVKM in the germline V gene. CDR3 in amino acids: CASSWAGGNTEAFF. Here the CDR3 DNA reads TGTGCCAGCAGTTGGGCAGGGGGGAACACTGAAGCTTTCTTT. Drawing the rest from reference TRBV28 and TRBJ1-1, the complete variable domain is DVKVTQSSRYLVKRTGEKVFLECVQDMDHENMFWYRQDPGLGLRLIYFSYDVKMKEKGDIPEGYSVSREKKERFSLILESASTNQTSMYLCASSWAGGNTEAFFGQGTRLTVV.

In its sample, this clone was seen once. V is TRBV15 and J is TRBJ2-2; TRBD1 matches at 8 bases. The CDR3 extends over 14 amino acids. CDR1 and CDR2 from the germline V gene are LNHNV and YYDKDF (reference sequence). The V gene end was trimmed by 9 bases and the J gene end by 3 bases; junction bases not matched to a gene: 6. The CDR3 here is CATSDRADTGELFF. The CDR3 nucleotides are TGTGCCACTTCGGACAGGGCGGACACCGGGGAGCTGTTTTTT. Using reference TRBV15 and TRBJ2-2 for the parts outside the CDR3, the full variable domain is DAMVIQNPRYQVTQFGKPVTLSCSQTLNHNVMYWYQQKSSQAPKLLFHYYDKDFNNEADTPDNFQSRRPNTSFCFLDIRSPGLGDTAMYLCATSDRADTGELFFGEGSRLTVL.

This clone was seen just once. The V gene is TRBV9, the J gene TRBJ2-3; 10 nucleotides align to TRBD2. The CDR3 runs 15 residues. The junction had 1 base not matched to a gene; V was cut back by 2 bases and J by 1 base. Germline lookup yields CDR1 SGDLS and CDR2 YYNGEE. The CDR3 loop is CASSVGTSGTDTQYF. DNA for the CDR3: TGTGCCAGCAGCGTCGGGACTAGCGGCACAGATACGCAGTATTTT. Full variable domain (missing parts from reference TRBV9 and TRBJ2-3): DSGVTQTPKHLITATGQRVTLRCSPRSGDLSVYWYQQSLDQGLQFLIQYYNGEERAKGNILERFSAQQFPDLHSELNLSSLELGDSALYFCASSVGTSGTDTQYFGPGTRLTVL.

The V call is TRBV5-1, the J call TRBJ2-1; TRBD1 agrees at 7 bases. CDR3 length: 14 amino acids. V was pared by 4 bases and J by 4 bases, with 5 bases of the junction left unmatched. The germline CDR1 and CDR2 sequences are SGHRS and YFSETQ. The CDR3 spells CASSLRQGYNEQFF. CDR3 DNA: TGCGCCAGCAGCCTGCGACAGGGTTACAATGAGCAGTTCTTC. Filled out from reference TRBV5-1 and TRBJ2-1, the complete variable domain reads KAGVTQTPRYLIKTRGQQVTLSCSPISGHRSVSWYQQTPGQGLQFLFEYFSETQRNKGNFPGRFSGRQFSNSRSEMNVSTLELGDSALYLCASSLRQGYNEQFFGPGTRLTVL.

The rearrangement links TRBV28 to TRBJ2-1; unclear D gene. From germline, CDR1 is MDHEN and CDR2 SYDVKM. The CDR3 extends over 14 amino acids. Deletions cut 7 bases from V and 4 bases from J, with 14 bases between. CDR3 DNA sequence: TGTGCCAGCAAAGAAGACTCCCCGTACAATGAGCAGTTCTTC. It is translated as CASKEDSPYNEQFF.

The J gene is TRBJ1-1, the V gene TRBV3-1 (or the pseudogene TRBV3-2); D is uncertain. This CDR3 spans 13 amino acids. V lost 1 base and J lost 12, with 15 bases in between. In germline, CDR1 is LGHDT, CDR2 YNNKEL (reference sequence). The CDR3 region is CASSQAPGRETFF. The DNA of the CDR3 is TGTGCCAGCAGCCAAGCCCCCGGGAGGGAAACTTTCTTT.

The chain combines TRBV3-1 (or the pseudogene TRBV3-2) with TRBJ2-3; D not resolved. V dropped 4 bases and J dropped 3 bases, with 8 bases sitting between them. Germline lookup yields CDR1 LGHDT and CDR2 YNNKEL (reference sequence). The CDR3 runs 13 residues. As DNA, the CDR3 is TGTGCCAGCAGCCTAAGCCCAACAGATACGCAGTATTTT. The encoded protein is CASSLSPTDTQYF.

The rearrangement links TRBV7-9 to TRBJ2-7; TRBD2 matches at 7 bases. With V trimmed by 1 base and J by 4 bases, 1 base remained unmatched. Germline V CDR1 and CDR2: SEHNR, FQNEAQ (reference sequence). The CDR3 is 13 residues long. CDR3 amino acids: CASSLGGLYEQYF. For the CDR3, the DNA is TGTGCCAGCAGCTTAGGGGGACTATACGAGCAGTACTTC.

The chain has TRBV19 and TRBJ2-1; TRBD2 aligns across 9 bases. CDR3 length: 14 residues. V shed 5 bases, J shed 5 bases, and the junction held 4 bases outside the gene matches. Germline V gene lookup returns CDR1 LNHDA and CDR2 SQIVND (reference sequence). CDR3 sequence (DNA): TGTGCCAGTAGTTGGCAGCGGGGGGACAATGAGCAGTTCTTC. It is translated as CASSWQRGDNEQFF.

The chain joins TRBV28 to TRBJ1-1, with D unresolved. CDR3 length: 11 residues. CDR1 and CDR2 from the germline V gene are MDHEN and SYDVKM. Trimming took off 5 bases at V and 5 bases at J, with 6 bases between the two ends. As DNA, the CDR3 is TGTGCCAGCAGTCCCGGGACTGAAGCTTTCTTT. It specifies CASSPGTEAFF.

The chain couples TRBV7-9 to TRBJ1-1; D is uncertain. CDR1 and CDR2 (germline): SEHNR, FQNEAQ (reference sequence). The CDR3 length is 11 residues. Trimming removed 5 bases from V and 3 bases from J, with 4 bases in between. The CDR3 sequence is CASSPYTEAFF. The CDR3 bases are TGTGCCAGCAGCCCGTACACTGAAGCTTTCTTT.

The rearrangement links TRBV19 to TRBJ2-3, with D maybe TRBD2 (6 bases). The length of the CDR3 is 14 residues. Germline V CDR1 and CDR2: LNHDA, SQIVND (reference sequence). V lost 10 bases and J lost 5, with 19 bases in between. The CDR3 region is CAIHQALGGDTQYF. The CDR3, as DNA: TGTGCCATCCACCAAGCATTGGGGGGAGATACGCAGTATTTT.

CDR3 in DNA: TGTGCCTGGAGCGGGACAGGGGTTGAAGCTTTCTTT. It specifies CAWSGTGVEAFF. V and J are TRBV30 and TRBJ1-1; 10 bases map to TRBD1. CDR3 length equals 12 residues. J gave up 7 bases and V 3 bases, and 2 bases lay outside the gene matches. CDR1 is GTSNPN, CDR2 SVGIG, per germline (reference sequence).